The present T cell receptor beta chain was sequenced within a study of blood T cell repertoires in COVID-19. Study background: Spain, Italy and the United States supplied samples that represented acute and convalescent COVID-19. From T cells, B-cell-depleted T cells, or PBMCs came the material, which was cDNA or gDNA.

Sequencing used immunoSEQ multiplex PCR; TCRdb keeps in-frame clones, though not all of them. The table has a few hundred thousand clones, over 75% seen once. Germline CDR1 SEHNR, CDR2 FQNEAQ (reference sequence). This CDR3 spans 15 amino acids. Germline trimming cut 5 bases from V and 5 bases from J; bases unmatched to any gene: 8. The sequencing sample was made of peripheral blood. The chain uses TRBV7-9 and TRBJ2-5, with TRBD1 matching over 10 bases. The source of this sequence is a woman between 50 and 59 years old who had recovered from COVID-19. CDR3 coding DNA: TGTGCCAGCAGCCAAACCGGGACAGGGGCGGAGACCCAGTACTTC. Translation gives CASSQTGTGAETQYF.